This T cell receptor (beta chain) was recorded in a study of OX40 agonist ivuxolimab in advanced cancers. The data were produced by immunoSEQ multiplex PCR, yet TCRdb's version contains in-frame clones alone and is incomplete. This table holds about 43,000 clones, 86% found once. The germline V and J ends were trimmed by 0 bases and 2 bases, with 10 bases remaining between them. The CDR3 runs 15 residues. Germline lookup yields CDR1 MGHRA and CDR2 YSYEKL. This clonotype originated in an adult with an advanced solid tumor such as melanoma, head and neck, liver or kidney cancer. The material was CD4+ or CD8+ T cells sorted from blood, obtained in a trial of the OX40 agonist ivuxolimab. The J gene is TRBJ1-2, the V gene TRBV4-1; D is uncertain. Here the CDR3 DNA reads TGCGCCAGCAGCCAAGATACCGGGGTAAACTATGGCTACACCTTC. This gives the protein CASSQDTGVNYGYTF.